Sequencing of this T cell receptor (beta chain) was carried out in a study of T cells in localized non-small cell lung cancer (dated by TCRdb to 2020 to 2021). Looking at the study overall: The study examined T cell repertoires in approximately 240 patients with early-stage NSCLC and compared tumors with uninvolved tumor-adjacent lungs. The cohort comprised 236 treatment-naïve NSCLC patients with resected, localized lung tumors. The mean age of the NSCLC patients was about 70 years, with 130 or so men and 100 to 110 women.

Of note for this clone: Its binding antigen is unknown. The input lacks base qualities; no much larger clone sits a single base away.

CDR1 MGHRA and CDR2 YSYEKL were looked up in the germline V gene. Germline trimming: 4 bases from V, 3 bases from J; junction bases outside gene matches: 4. Taken from cysteine to phenylalanine, the CDR3 has 14 residues. The read is trimmed to its CDR3 DNA, 42 bases read in frame from base 1. The immunoSEQ Assay was used to sequence TCR beta CDR3 regions from DNA. The source study handled its data this way. To compute T cell density, TCR beta template counts were normalized to usable DNA, which was estimated by amplifying housekeeping genes. Richness was estimated using the preseqR package, with extrapolation to 400,000 templates for PBMC samples and to 120,000 templates for tissue samples. Clonality was defined as one minus Pielou's evenness. Differential abundance testing on productive amino-acid clonotypes, with a minimum total count of 5 and an alpha of 0.1, was used to identify tissue-enriched TCRs. The Jaccard Index and the Morisita Overlap Index were used to measure repertoire overlap between compartments. TCR beta CDR3s were clustered by GLIPH together with public tetramer-defined viral CDR3s, and at least three viral sequences plus V-gene enrichment were required for viral motifs. TCRdb retrieved this table from immuneACCESS and kept in-frame rearrangements only. Not all clones are present; in checked studies, unresolved V genes account for under half, and no reason is known for the remainder. That table is the source of V, J and clone size, and D and trimming were worked out from the DNA. This sample is represented by 25,000 to 35,000 clones; around 93% of them were singletons. The top ten clonotypes cover 5.5% to 6% of the sample.

At diagnosis, peripheral blood, uninvolved tumor-adjacent lung and tumor were collected and were preserved as a mix of fresh-frozen and FFPE material. For TCR repertoire profiling, blood samples were analyzed in the form of peripheral blood mononuclear cells. Results the study describes overall, beyond this receptor: The highest T cell clonality was observed in uninvolved tumor-adjacent lung, where clonality exceeded that of tumor, suggesting that antigenic responses were more focused in uninvolved tumor-adjacent lung. Because the study design was exploratory, TCR variables were selected using unadjusted p-values without false-discovery rate correction. A median of 57 of the top 100 tumor clones turned up in the paired uninvolved adjacent lung, and roughly 30 of those clones also ranked among the top 100 of that same adjacent lung. Higher T cell density in blood was associated with longer overall survival, whereas higher clonality in adjacent lung was associated with shorter survival. Because multi-region tumor sequencing was not done, intratumor heterogeneity could not be ruled out.

The sequence is built from TRBV4-1 and TRBJ2-7, and TRBD1 matches 9 of the central bases. The sequence was obtained from a man between 40 and 69 years old with stage II lung adenocarcinoma. The sample in question was PBMCs, obtained before any cancer treatment. CDR3 sequence: CASSLGQGDYEQYF. The nucleotide sequence reads TGCGCCAGCAGCCTGGGACAGGGTGACTACGAGCAGTACTTC.